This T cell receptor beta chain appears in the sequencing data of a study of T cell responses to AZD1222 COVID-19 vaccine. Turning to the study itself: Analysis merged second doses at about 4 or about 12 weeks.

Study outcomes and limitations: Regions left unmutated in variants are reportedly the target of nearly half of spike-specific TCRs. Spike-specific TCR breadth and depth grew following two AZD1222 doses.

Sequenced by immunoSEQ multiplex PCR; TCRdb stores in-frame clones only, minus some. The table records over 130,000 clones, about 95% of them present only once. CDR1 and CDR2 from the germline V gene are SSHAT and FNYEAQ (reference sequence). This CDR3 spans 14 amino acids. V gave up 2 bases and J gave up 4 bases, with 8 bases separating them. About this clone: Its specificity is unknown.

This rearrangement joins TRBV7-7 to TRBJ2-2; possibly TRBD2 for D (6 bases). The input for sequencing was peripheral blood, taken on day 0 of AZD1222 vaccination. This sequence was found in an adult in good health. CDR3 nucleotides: TGTGCCAGCAGCTTATCCGGGGGCACCGGGGAGCTGTTTTTT. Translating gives CASSLSGGTGELFF.